This TCR beta chain was documented in a study of blood T cell repertoires in COVID-19. Looking at the study overall: The study drew acute and convalescent COVID-19 samples from the United States, Italy and Spain. The cDNA or gDNA used as material had been derived from T cells, B-cell-depleted T cells, or PBMCs.

This clone turned up a few times. The CDR3 length is 15 residues. Per the germline V gene, CDR1 is KGHSH and CDR2 is LQKENI. V lost 3 bases and J lost 2, with 13 bases in between. Per the study methods: Reference gene primers were amplified, and this amplification served to estimate nucleated cell counts. TCRdb's table, derived via immunoSEQ multiplex PCR, lists solely in-frame clones and lacks some. V and J calls and clone size are as listed in that table; D and trimming were resolved from the DNA. Of 240,000 or so clones in the sample, about 70% were seen once. The sequence was collected from a woman of 80 years or more with acute or convalescent COVID-19. The gene calls are TRBV18 and TRBJ1-2; D is uncertain. Sequencing used peripheral blood. The CDR3 DNA reads as TGTGCCAGCTCACCGTCTACGGAGATCAACTATGGCTACACCTTC. Its protein product is CASSPSTEINYGYTF.